Following are 9 T cell receptor beta chains from one sample sequenced in a study of T cell responses to AZD1222 COVID-19 vaccine. Assay: immunoSEQ multiplex PCR; the TCRdb copy retains only in-frame clones and omits some. The profile shows about 130,000 clones, 90% of them singletons. The sample here was peripheral blood, taken on day 0 of AZD1222 vaccination. The receptors were sampled from an adult in good health.

The rearrangement uses TRBV10-3 and TRBJ2-3, with TRBD1 matching 8 bases. The CDR3 totals 12 residues. V shed 10 bases and J 3 bases; nucleotides not matched to a gene: 3. Looked up from germline, CDR1 is ENHRY and CDR2 is SYGVKD. The CDR3 region has the DNA TGTGCCAACGGACAGGGAACAGATACGCAGTATTTT. Protein sequence: CANGQGTDTQYF.

The gene calls are TRBV13 and TRBJ2-7; no definite D call. The CDR3 is 12 amino acids. The V end lost 5 bases, the J end lost 5 bases, and 10 bases lay between the germline ends. Germline CDR1 and CDR2: PRHDT and FYEKMQ (reference sequence). DNA for the CDR3: TGTGCCAGCAGCCCCTCTAGGGACGAGCAGTACTTC. Translated, it gives CASSPSRDEQYF.

This sequence joins TRBV11-2 and TRBJ1-1; 8 bases map to TRBD1. From germline, CDR1 is SGHAT and CDR2 FQNNGV. Losses at the gene ends were 5 bases for V and 0 bases for J; bases not matched to a gene: 5. The CDR3 has 15 residues. The CDR3 sequence: CASSPGQVMNTEAFF. The CDR3 DNA sequence: TGTGCCAGCAGCCCGGGACAGGTAATGAACACTGAAGCTTTCTTT.

This clone was seen just once. The chain is built from TRBV15 and TRBJ2-1; 7 nucleotides match TRBD1. Germline V gene sequence: CDR1 LNHNV, CDR2 YYDKDF (reference sequence). The CDR3 spans 18 residues. V lost 2 bases, J lost 7 bases, and 17 bases stayed unmatched. The CDR3 DNA reads as TGTGCCACCAGCAGACCCACTAGAGACAGGGAAATAGGGAATGAGCAGTTCTTC. Translation gives CATSRPTRDREIGNEQFF.

Only a few counts were recorded for this clone. The gene calls are TRBV9 and TRBJ1-1; D uncertain. Trimming removed 4 bases at V and 1 base at J, with 11 bases between. CDR1 and CDR2 (germline): SGDLS, YYNGEE. The CDR3 runs 14 residues. This CDR3 is CASSPTPWNTEAFF. The CDR3 DNA follows: TGTGCCAGCAGCCCCACCCCATGGAACACTGAAGCTTTCTTT.

The chain is built from TRBV11-2 and TRBJ1-1; D ambiguous. CDR3 length: 14 residues. The V gene's germline CDR1 is SGHAT and CDR2 FQNNGV. V gave up 1 base and J gave up 5 bases, with 11 bases separating them. The CDR3 DNA sequence: TGTGCCAGCAGCTTAGGGGCAGCGGGAACTGAAGCTTTCTTT. Amino acids: CASSLGAAGTEAFF.

The rearrangement uses TRBV4-3 and TRBJ1-2; maybe TRBD1 (6 bases). From germline, CDR1 is LGHNA and CDR2 YSLEER. Trimming pared 4 bases from V and 2 bases from J, leaving 14 bases between. The CDR3 loop spans 15 amino acids. For the CDR3, the DNA is TGCGCCAGCAGCCTACAACAGGGTACCAACTATGGCTACACCTTC. This gives the protein CASSLQQGTNYGYTF.

This chain connects TRBV6-2 or TRBV6-3 to TRBJ2-1; TRBD2 might be the D (7 bases). CDR1 is MNHEY and CDR2 is SVGEGT in the germline V gene. The V end lost 4 bases, the J end lost 8 bases, and 15 bases lay between the germline ends. The CDR3 loop spans 14 amino acids. The CDR3 DNA reads as TGTGCCAGCAGTTGGGGGGGCAAATTGGATGAGCAGTTCTTC. It specifies CASSWGGKLDEQFF.

This chain connects TRBV4-3 to TRBJ2-3; D assignment may be TRBD1 or TRBD2 (5 bases each). Germline-derived CDR1 and CDR2 are LGHNA and YSLEER. This CDR3 spans 15 amino acids. The germline V and J ends were trimmed by 1 base and 0 bases, with 8 bases remaining between them. This CDR3 reads CASSQAGPSTDTQYF. The CDR3, as DNA: TGCGCCAGCAGCCAAGCGGGGCCCAGCACAGATACGCAGTATTTT.